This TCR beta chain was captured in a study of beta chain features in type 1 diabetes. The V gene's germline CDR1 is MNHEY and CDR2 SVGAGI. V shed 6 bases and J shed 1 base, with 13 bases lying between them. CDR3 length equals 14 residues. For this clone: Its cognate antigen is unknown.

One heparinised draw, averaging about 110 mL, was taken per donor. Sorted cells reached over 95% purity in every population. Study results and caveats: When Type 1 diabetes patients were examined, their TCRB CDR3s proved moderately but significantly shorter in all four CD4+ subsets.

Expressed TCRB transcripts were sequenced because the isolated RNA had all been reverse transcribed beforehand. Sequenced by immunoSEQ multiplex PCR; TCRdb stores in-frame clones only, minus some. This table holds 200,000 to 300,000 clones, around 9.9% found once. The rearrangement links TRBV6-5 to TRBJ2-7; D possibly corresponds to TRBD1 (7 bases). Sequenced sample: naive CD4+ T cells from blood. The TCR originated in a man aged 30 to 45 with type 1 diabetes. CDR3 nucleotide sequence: TGTGCCAGCAGCACAGGGGAGGTGTCCTACGAGCAGTACTTC. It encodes CASSTGEVSYEQYF.